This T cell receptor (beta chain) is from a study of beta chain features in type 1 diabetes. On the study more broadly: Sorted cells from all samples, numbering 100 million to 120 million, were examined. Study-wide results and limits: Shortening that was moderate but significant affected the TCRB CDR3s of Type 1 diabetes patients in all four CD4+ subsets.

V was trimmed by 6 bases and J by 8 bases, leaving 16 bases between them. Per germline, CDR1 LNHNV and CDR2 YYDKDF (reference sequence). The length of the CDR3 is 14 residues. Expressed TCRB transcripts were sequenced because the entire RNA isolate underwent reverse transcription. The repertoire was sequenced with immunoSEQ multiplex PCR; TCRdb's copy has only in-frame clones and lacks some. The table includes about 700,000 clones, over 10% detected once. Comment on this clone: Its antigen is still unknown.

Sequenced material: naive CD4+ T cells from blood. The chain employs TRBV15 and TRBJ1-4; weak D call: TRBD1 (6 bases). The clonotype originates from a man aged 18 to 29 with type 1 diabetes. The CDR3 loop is CATRVSRGSEKLFF. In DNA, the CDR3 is TGTGCCACCAGAGTCAGCAGGGGATCCGAAAAACTGTTTTTT.